Listed below are T cell receptor beta chains from one sample, sequenced in a study of T-cell reconstitution after alpha-beta-depleted transplantation in children. TCRdb redid the calling of the PCR reads with MiXCR, one entry per CDR3 protein. Seen here are under 450,000 distinct CDR3 sequences, around 15% observed once, and the top ten hold roughly 27%. Here the sequenced sample was PBMCs, mostly from graft donor cells, taken 360 days after TCRalphabeta/CD19-depleted stem cell transplant. Every receptor here comes from a boy under two years old who had a stem cell transplant for Wiskott-Aldrich syndrome, so the T cells may come from the graft donor. The CDR3 runs from the conserved cysteine through the conserved F or W. The D gene is left open where the match is weak. Clone size, where shown, is once, few, many, or a class for clones that have expanded.

abundance	j_gene	d_gene	v_gene	CDR3nt	CDR3aa
few	TRBJ2-5	TRBD2	TRBV2	TGTGCCAGCACTATAGCGGGAGGGTTTCAAGAGACCCAGTACTTC	CASTIAGGFQETQYF
few	TRBJ2-7	NA	TRBV5-1	TGCGCCAGCAGCTTGGCAGGCGGACAACTCTTCGAGCAGTACTTC	CASSLAGGQLFEQYF
NA	TRBJ2-7	NA	TRBV10-3	TGTGCCTCCGCGGGACAGCCCTTGTCCTACGAGCAGTACTTC	CASAGQPLSYEQYF
many	TRBJ2-1	TRBD2	TRBV29-1	TGCAGCGTTGGCGGGAGGGCCACGAATGAGCAGTTCTTC	CSVGGRATNEQFF
NA	TRBJ2-3	NA	TRBV5-1	TGCGCCAGCAGCATGAGGGGATTCGACGAGGGAGCGTGGGGTACGCAGTATTTT	CASSMRGFDEGAWGTQYF
once	TRBJ2-3	NA	TRBV7-9	TGTGCCAGCAGCTTAGGGTCGGGACTCGGCACAGATACGCAGTATTTT	CASSLGSGLGTDTQYF
NA	TRBJ2-5	NA	TRBV2	TGTGCCAGCAGTGAAGGGTCAGGGATGGAGACCCAGTACTTC	CASSEGSGMETQYF
NA	TRBJ2-7	NA	TRBV21-1	TGTGCCAGCAGCCCTCCTGGTCCATCGAGCTCCTACGAGCAGTACTTC	CASSPPGPSSSYEQYF
many	TRBJ2-7	TRBD1	TRBV4-2	TGTGCCAGCAGCCAGGTCAGGGGGCCCTACGAGCAGTACTTC	CASSQVRGPYEQYF
many	TRBJ2-7	NA	TRBV10-3	TGTGCCATCAGTGAGTCGACAGGCGTCCACGAGCAGTACTTC	CAISESTGVHEQYF
NA	TRBJ2-1	TRBD2	TRBV12-3/TRBV12-4	TGTGCCAGCAGTTTAAAAGCGGGAGGGTTTGGTGAGCAGTTCTTC	CASSLKAGGFGEQFF
NA	TRBJ2-3	NA	TRBV12-3/TRBV12-4	TGTGCCAGCAGTCGGCCGGCAGATACGCAGTATTTT	CASSRPADTQYF
few	TRBJ2-1	NA	TRBV16	TGTGCCAGCAGCCAAAGGGGCTTCAGCGATGAGCAGTTCTTC	CASSQRGFSDEQFF
NA	TRBJ2-1	NA	TRBV10-3	TGTGCCATCAGTGAGGGGGTATATGAGCAGTTCTTC	CAISEGVYEQFF
few	TRBJ2-1	NA	TRBV20-1	TGCAGTGTCCTAGGGGGGCGGGGGCCCTACAATGAGCAGTTCTTC	CSVLGGRGPYNEQFF
NA	TRBJ2-1	NA	TRBV7-2	TGTGCCAGCAGCACCCACCGTGGAGCCACCGGGCAGTTCTTC	CASSTHRGATGQFF
NA	TRBJ2-4	NA	TRBV12-3/TRBV12-4	TGTGCCAGCAGTCGCCTATTAGCCAAAAACATTCAGTACTTC	CASSRLLAKNIQYF
few	TRBJ2-6	NA	TRBV4-2	TGTGCCAGCAGCCAAGATTTCGGGGGAATCTATGCTGGGGCCAACGTCCTGACTTTC	CASSQDFGGIYAGANVLTF
few	TRBJ2-2	NA	TRBV9	TGTGCCAGCAGCGTAGCTCTCAGGAACACCGGGGAGCTGTTTTTT	CASSVALRNTGELFF
NA	TRBJ2-1	TRBD2	TRBV20-1	TGCAGTGCTACGGCGGGAGGGAGGGTCGATGAGCAGTTCTTC	CSATAGGRVDEQFF
few	TRBJ1-1	NA	TRBV29-1	TGCAGCGTTGGGAGACTTCTGAACACTGAAGCTTTCTTT	CSVGRLLNTEAFF
few	TRBJ2-1	TRBD2	TRBV2	TGTGCCAGCTTCGCGGGAGGCGGATACAATGAGCAGTTCTTC	CASFAGGGYNEQFF
NA	TRBJ2-3	NA	TRBV11-2	TGTGCCAGCAGCTTACTGGGGCTAGGGGGCACAGATACGCAGTATTTT	CASSLLGLGGTDTQYF
few	TRBJ2-3	NA	TRBV5-1	TGCGCCAGCAGCTTGCGGACTTATCCAGGCACAGATACGCAGTATTTT	CASSLRTYPGTDTQYF
many	TRBJ2-2	NA	TRBV12-3/TRBV12-4	TGTGCCAGCAGACAAACTAGCGGGGAGCTGTTTTTT	CASRQTSGELFF
few	TRBJ2-7	NA	TRBV5-1	TGCGCCAGCAGCGTCGGGACTGGTGACTACGAGCAGTACTTC	CASSVGTGDYEQYF
few	TRBJ2-1	TRBD2	TRBV25-1	TGTGCCAGCAGTCCCCATAAACTCGTGGCTAGCGGGAGGGCTAGGTTCAGTGAGCAGTTCTTC	CASSPHKLVASGRARFSEQFF
NA	TRBJ2-7	NA	TRBV6-1	TGTGCCAGCAGGTCCGGGACTGTGGGCTCCTACGAGCAGTACTTC	CASRSGTVGSYEQYF
few	TRBJ1-2	NA	TRBV7-2	TGTGCCAGCAGCTTAGCAGGGCCCCTTTATGGCTACACCTTC	CASSLAGPLYGYTF
NA	TRBJ2-3	NA	TRBV5-1	TGCGCCAGCAGCTTGGAGGGGGAGGCAGATACGCAGTATTTT	CASSLEGEADTQYF
few	TRBJ2-4	TRBD1	TRBV7-8	TGTGCCAGCAGCTTAGACAGGGGGACACTCAAAAACATTCAGTACTTC	CASSLDRGTLKNIQYF
few	TRBJ1-1	TRBD1	TRBV7-9	TGTGCCAGCAGTTCGACAGGGTGGACTGAAGCTTTCTTT	CASSSTGWTEAFF
NA	TRBJ2-5	TRBD1	TRBV7-8	TGTGCCAGCAGCAGAAACAGGGGGCGGCAAGAGACCCAGTACTTC	CASSRNRGRQETQYF
NA	TRBJ2-7	NA	TRBV24-1	TGTGCCACCAGTGATGGAAACGGGTTCTTGTACGAGCAGTACTTC	CATSDGNGFLYEQYF
NA	TRBJ1-1	NA	TRBV6-5	TGTGCCAGCTTCGAGGACACTGAAGCTTTCTTT	CASFEDTEAFF
few	TRBJ2-5	NA	TRBV5-6	TGTGCCAGCAGCCCTTTGTTAGCGGCTCTCCAAGAGACCCAGTACTTC	CASSPLLAALQETQYF
few	TRBJ2-4	TRBD2	TRBV12-3/TRBV12-4	TGTGCCAGCAGTTCAGGTGTAGCGGGAGTACCCAAAAACATTCAGTACTTC	CASSSGVAGVPKNIQYF
NA	TRBJ2-3	NA	TRBV27	TGTGCCAGCAGAATCCAGTACCTCACAGATACGCAGTATTTT	CASRIQYLTDTQYF
NA	TRBJ2-2	NA	TRBV7-8	TGTGCCAGCAGCTGGGCTTCCTATGGCACCGGGGAGCTGTTTTTT	CASSWASYGTGELFF
few	TRBJ2-5	NA	TRBV18	TGTGCCAGCTCACCACAGGAAAGGGTCTCAGAGACCCAGTACTTC	CASSPQERVSETQYF
NA	TRBJ1-2	TRBD1	TRBV3-1	TGTGCCAGCAGCCAACCGACAGGGGGGGTCTATGGCTACACCTTC	CASSQPTGGVYGYTF
NA	TRBJ2-1	NA	TRBV29-1	TGCAGCGTTGATATAGGTCTAGAGGGGAATGAGCAGTTCTTC	CSVDIGLEGNEQFF